This T cell receptor (beta chain) appears in the sequencing data of a study of response to subunit inactivated influenza vaccine. Study-wide points: New T cells are recruited in small numbers by each seasonal influenza vaccination, according to the authors' suggestion.

CDR3 length equals 14 residues. V was clipped by 9 bases and J by 3 bases, with 18 bases between them. Per germline, CDR1 LNHNV and CDR2 YYDKDF (reference sequence). In its sample, this clonotype was seen a few times. Its antigen is not known. TCRdb independently ran MiXCR on the RT-PCR reads; one entry per CDR3 protein. Among about 780,000 distinct CDR3 sequences listed, around 20% were seen once. The sequencing here drew on PBMCs from blood, taken less than 6 days after vaccination. This clonotype originated in a middle-aged man who received an inactivated influenza vaccine. The V call is TRBV15, the J call TRBJ2-7, with D possibly TRBD2 on 7 matching bases. The DNA of the CDR3 is TGTGCCACTAACCCGGGGGGCGGACTCTACGAGCAGTACTTC. It translates to CATNPGGGLYEQYF.